This T cell receptor (beta chain) is from a study of blood T cell repertoires in COVID-19. Overall study: From the United States, Italy and Spain came samples of acute and convalescent COVID-19.

Only in-frame clones appear in the TCRdb table, and some are missing; sequencing was by immunoSEQ multiplex PCR. This sample yields hundreds of thousands of clones, of which roughly 90% are seen a single time; around 4% belongs to the top ten. This clone was seen a few times. The sample carries other DNA sequences with the same CDR3. Germline assignment: CDR1 MNHEY and CDR2 SVGEGT. This CDR3 contains 14 residues. Trimming cost V 2 bases and J 3 bases, with 11 bases left between them. The V gene is TRBV6-2 or TRBV6-3, the J gene TRBJ2-7; tentative D call: TRBD1 (6 bases). Sequencing was carried out using peripheral blood. This sequence was found in a woman in her fifties or sixties with active or convalescent COVID-19. The CDR3 bases are TGTGCCAGCAGTTACAAGAACAGGGACTACGAGCAGTACTTC. Its protein product is CASSYKNRDYEQYF.